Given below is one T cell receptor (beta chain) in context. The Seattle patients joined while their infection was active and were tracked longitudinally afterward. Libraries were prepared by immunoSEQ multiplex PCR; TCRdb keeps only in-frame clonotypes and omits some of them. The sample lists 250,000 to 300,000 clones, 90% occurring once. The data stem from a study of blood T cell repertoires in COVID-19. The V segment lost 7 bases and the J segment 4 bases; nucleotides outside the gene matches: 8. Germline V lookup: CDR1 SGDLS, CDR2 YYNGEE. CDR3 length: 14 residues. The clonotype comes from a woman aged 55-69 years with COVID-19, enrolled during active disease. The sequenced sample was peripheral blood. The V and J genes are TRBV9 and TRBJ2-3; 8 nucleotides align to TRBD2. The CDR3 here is CASSLLAVADTQYF. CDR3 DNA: TGTGCCAGCTCATTACTAGCGGTGGCAGATACGCAGTATTTT.